In this sample, the clone carrying this T cell receptor beta chain turned up many times. Its antigen is unknown. TCRdb re-called the RT-PCR reads through MiXCR, storing one row per CDR3 protein. Here the sample spans about 530,000 distinct CDR3 sequences, approximately 12% being singletons. This sample was taken from a study of response to subunit inactivated influenza vaccine. Findings of the study overall: It was the authors' suggestion that each seasonal influenza vaccination recruits few new T cells.

The receptor was derived from a man aged 45-65 years who received an inactivated influenza vaccine. The source material was PBMCs from blood, sampled on the day of vaccination.

CDR3 amino acids: CASSQGRNYEQYF. The CDR3 region has the DNA TGCGCCAGCAGCCAAGGTCGCAATTACGAGCAGTACTTC. V is TRBV4-3 and J is TRBJ2-7, with D unresolved. CDR3 length: 13 amino acids. The germline V gene has CDR1 LGHNA and CDR2 YSLEER. Deletions cut 1 base from V and 4 bases from J, with 8 bases between.